These 25 T cell receptor beta chains were all obtained from the same sample, sequenced in a study of T cell responses to AZD1222 COVID-19 vaccine. Produced via immunoSEQ multiplex PCR; TCRdb's table is partial and in-frame only. The sample consists of fewer than 80,000 clones, approximately 88% of them appearing once. The sequences come from peripheral blood, collected 28 days after the second dose of the MenACWY control vaccine. These receptors were obtained from an adult who received the MenACWY meningococcal vaccine as a control.

Comment on this clone: The sample has other DNA sequences that encode this CDR3 too. This chain links TRBV4-1 with TRBJ2-2; 9 nucleotides line up with TRBD1. The germline V gene encodes CDR1 MGHRA and CDR2 YSYEKL. CDR3 size: 15 residues. Trimming cost V 3 bases and J 1 base; bases outside gene matches: 0. CDR3 loop: CASSQGQGNTGELFF. The CDR3, as DNA: TGCGCCAGCAGCCAGGGACAGGGGAACACCGGGGAGCTGTTTTTT.

CDR3 sequence (DNA): TGTGCCAGTAGTATTGGCACAGCCAAAAACATTCAGTACTTC. Translated: CASSIGTAKNIQYF. The V call is TRBV19, the J call TRBJ2-4; D is unresolved. The CDR3 has 14 residues. CDR1 and CDR2 (germline): LNHDA, SQIVND (reference sequence). Trimming stripped 3 bases from V and 0 bases from J, with 6 bases between.

The chain combines TRBV9 with TRBJ2-2; D not certain. Germline values: CDR1 SGDLS, CDR2 YYNGEE. This CDR3 region has 16 residues. The V gene lost 5 bases and the J gene lost 2 bases, with 16 bases spanning the gap. The DNA for the CDR3 is TGTGCCAGCAGTCTCCAGGCCCGACCTAACACCGGGGAGCTGTTTTTT. The encoded protein is CASSLQARPNTGELFF.

The rearrangement uses TRBV4-1 and TRBJ2-1; no firm D call. Germline CDR1 reads MGHRA; CDR2 reads YSYEKL. V lost 0 bases and J lost 8, with 8 bases in between. The CDR3 is 13 residues long. CDR3 bases: TGCGCCAGCAGCCAAGAATCAGAGGATGAGCAGTTCTTC. Translation: CASSQESEDEQFF.

This chain uses TRBV7-2 with TRBJ2-5; D is ambiguous. The end of the DNA is better explained by TRBJ2-7, so the J call may be wrong. The CDR3 is made up of 14 amino acids. Per the germline V gene, CDR1 is SGHTA and CDR2 is FQGNSA. The CDR3 sequence is CASRPDDFWYEQYF. The CDR3 DNA sequence: TGTGCCAGCAGACCTGACGACTTCTGGTACGAGCAGTACTTC.

This rearrangement joins TRBV11-3 to TRBJ2-1; perhaps TRBD2 as D (5 bases). CDR1 SGHNT and CDR2 YENEEA come from the germline V gene. Trimming shortened V by 0 bases and J by 9 bases, and 9 bases separated the two germline ends. The CDR3 is 13 residues long. DNA for the CDR3: TGTGCCAGCAGCTTAGAGGGCGGGTCTGAGCAGTTCTTC. Its translation is CASSLEGGSEQFF.

This sequence joins TRBV27 and TRBJ2-7; no reliable D call. The CDR3 is 13 residues long. V gave up 2 bases and J gave up 6 bases, with 11 bases separating them. The V gene's germline CDR1 is MNHEY and CDR2 SMNVEV (reference sequence). CDR3 coding DNA: TGTGCCAGCAGTTTAACGTCCAGGAGCGAGCAGTACTTC. It specifies CASSLTSRSEQYF.

The CDR3: CAISDGQVEAFF. CDR3 nucleotide sequence: TGTGCCATCAGTGACGGACAGGTTGAAGCTTTCTTT. This chain links TRBV10-3 with TRBJ1-1; TRBD1 matches at 7 bases. The V segment lost 3 bases and the J segment 7 bases; nucleotides outside the gene matches: 2. This CDR3 has 12 residues. The germline CDR1 and CDR2 sequences are ENHRY and SYGVKD.

This chain joins TRBV6-2 or TRBV6-3 and TRBJ1-1; 8 nucleotides match TRBD1. Trimming at V came to 6 bases and at J to 5 bases, leaving 8 bases not matched to a gene. The CDR3 runs 14 residues. Germline V gene data show CDR1 as MNHEY and CDR2 as SVGEGT. As DNA, the CDR3 is TGTGCCAGCAGCCGTACAGGGGGGGGGACTGAAGCTTTCTTT. It specifies CASSRTGGGTEAFF.

This clone occurred once. The chain uses TRBV7-9 and TRBJ1-1; TRBD1 is a possible D gene (5 bases). CDR3 length: 14 residues. The V end was cut by 1 base, the J end by 6 bases, with 12 bases between. The germline gives CDR1 SEHNR, CDR2 FQNEAQ (reference sequence). The CDR3 is CASSLGGPKSEAFF. Written as DNA, the CDR3 is TGTGCCAGCAGCTTAGGGGGCCCTAAGTCTGAAGCTTTCTTT.

The chain links TRBV5-4 to TRBJ2-5, with TRBD2 matching 10 bases. Germline CDR1 is SGHNT and CDR2 is YYREEE (reference sequence). There are 16 residues in the CDR3. Trimming at V came to 2 bases and at J to 5 bases, leaving 9 bases not matched to a gene. The DNA of the CDR3 is TGTGCCAGCAGCTTTTTCGGACTAGCGGCCCAGGAGACCCAGTACTTC. Translation: CASSFFGLAAQETQYF.

V usage is TRBV6-5 and J usage is TRBJ1-1; D is uncertain. Germline V lookup: CDR1 MNHEY, CDR2 SVGAGI. This CDR3 contains 14 residues. Deletions cut 11 bases from V and 5 bases from J, with 21 bases between. CDR3 residues: CASVRSPDETEAFF. CDR3 DNA sequence: TGTGCCTCCGTGAGGAGTCCCGATGAGACTGAAGCTTTCTTT.

V is TRBV30 and J is TRBJ1-5; TRBD1 might be the D (6 bases). The CDR3 loop spans 14 amino acids. V lost 3 bases and J 5 bases, leaving 14 bases between the germline ends. CDR1 and CDR2 from the germline V gene are GTSNPN and SVGIG (reference sequence). The chain's CDR3 is CAWSEGGTDQPQHF. CDR3 in DNA: TGTGCCTGGAGCGAGGGGGGAACCGATCAGCCCCAGCATTTT.

This clone was found once. The rearrangement links TRBV11-2 to TRBJ2-7, with unresolved D. CDR1 and CDR2 (germline): SGHAT, FQNNGV. Trimming left V 1 base short and J 5 bases short, with 9 bases between. The length of the CDR3 is 13 residues. CDR3 region: CASSLVAGHEQYF. CDR3 DNA sequence: TGTGCCAGCAGCTTAGTTGCTGGGCACGAGCAGTACTTC.

The chain uses TRBV27 and TRBJ1-2; D is ambiguous. Germline V gene sequence: CDR1 MNHEY, CDR2 SMNVEV (reference sequence). The ends were cut back, 5 bases at V and 2 bases at J, with 12 bases in the middle. The CDR3 consists of 14 residues. The CDR3 DNA is TGTGCCAGCAGTCCTCAGCTTAGGAACTATGGCTACACCTTC. Its protein product is CASSPQLRNYGYTF.

V gene TRBV5-1 combines with J gene TRBJ2-1; 9 nucleotides agree with TRBD2. The CDR3 spans 15 residues. CDR1 is SGHRS and CDR2 is YFSETQ in the germline V gene. V was clipped by 0 bases and J by 6 bases; unmatched bases: 4. The CDR3 loop reads CASSLALAGTNEQFF. The DNA for the CDR3 is TGCGCCAGCAGCTTGGCTCTAGCGGGGACCAATGAGCAGTTCTTC.

The chain links TRBV28 to TRBJ1-1; 7 positions match TRBD1. Trimming took 2 bases from V and 5 from J; bases not matched to a gene: 8. Germline V lookup: CDR1 MDHEN, CDR2 SYDVKM. This CDR3 spans 15 amino acids. This chain's CDR3 is CASSLPTGKVTEAFF. The CDR3 DNA sequence: TGTGCCAGCAGTTTACCGACAGGGAAGGTTACTGAAGCTTTCTTT. Filled out from reference TRBV28 and TRBJ1-1, the complete variable domain reads DVKVTQSSRYLVKRTGEKVFLECVQDMDHENMFWYRQDPGLGLRLIYFSYDVKMKEKGDIPEGYSVSREKKERFSLILESASTNQTSMYLCASSLPTGKVTEAFFGQGTRLTVV.

The gene calls are TRBV6-4 and TRBJ1-5; D is unresolved. There are 16 residues in the CDR3. V was cut by 6 bases and J by 0 bases, with 15 bases left in between. Per germline, CDR1 MRHNA and CDR2 SNTAGT. CDR3 DNA: TGTGCCAGCAGGGAGCGGCGGAGTTATAGCAATCAGCCCCAGCATTTT. Translated, it gives CASRERRSYSNQPQHF.

Written as DNA, the CDR3 is TGCGCCAGCAGCTTGGCAGGGAACGGTGGCTACACCTTC. The encoded protein is CASSLAGNGGYTF. The chain has TRBV5-1 and TRBJ1-2; D perhaps matches TRBD1 (5 bases). Germline CDR1 reads SGHRS; CDR2 reads YFSETQ. The CDR3 has 13 amino acids. V lost 0 bases to trimming and J lost 7 bases, with 10 bases between them.

This clone appeared once. The rearrangement uses TRBV24-1 and TRBJ2-6; 11 positions agree with TRBD1. This CDR3 spans 16 amino acids. V dropped 8 bases and J dropped 0; count of bases not matched to a gene: 2. CDR1 is KGHDR, CDR2 SFDVKD, per germline. The CDR3 sequence: CATMGQGVSGANVLTF. DNA of the CDR3: TGTGCCACCATGGGACAGGGGGTCTCTGGGGCCAACGTCCTGACTTTC.

This rearrangement joins TRBV28 to TRBJ2-1; D is unclear. CDR3 size: 17 residues. Germline V gives CDR1 MDHEN, CDR2 SYDVKM. V lost 6 bases and J lost 0, with 18 bases in between. Here the CDR3 DNA reads TGTGCCAGCAGCCTCAGGCCCCTGAAGAGCTCCTACAATGAGCAGTTCTTC. This encodes CASSLRPLKSSYNEQFF.

The V gene is TRBV6-5, the J gene TRBJ1-1; D is uncertain. Germline V CDR1 and CDR2: MNHEY, SVGAGI. V lost 2 bases, J lost 0 bases, and 7 bases lay in between. This CDR3 is 14 amino acids long. CDR3 loop: CASSYGPLNTEAFF. In nucleotides, the CDR3 is TGTGCCAGCAGTTACGGACCCTTGAACACTGAAGCTTTCTTT.

The rearrangement links TRBV11-2 to TRBJ2-5, with 10 bases aligning to TRBD2. In germline, CDR1 is SGHAT, CDR2 FQNNGV. V gave up 2 bases and J gave up 5 bases; unmatched junction bases: 8. The length of the CDR3 is 16 residues. CDR3: CASSLNSGGGWETQYF. The CDR3 DNA is TGTGCCAGCAGCTTAAACAGCGGGGGGGGATGGGAGACCCAGTACTTC.

V is TRBV29-1 and J is TRBJ1-1, with TRBD1 matching over 7 bases. Trimming took 7 bases from V and 2 from J; bases not matched to a gene: 7. The CDR3 extends over 13 amino acids. Per germline, CDR1 SQVTM and CDR2 ANQGSEA. CDR3 sequence: CSANAGGNTEAFF. In DNA form, the CDR3 reads TGCAGCGCTAACGCAGGGGGAAACACTGAAGCTTTCTTT.

This chain joins TRBV3-1 (or the pseudogene TRBV3-2) and TRBJ1-6, with D unresolved. Trimming cost V 4 bases and J 10 bases, with 8 bases left between them. The CDR3 loop spans 12 amino acids. CDR1 is LGHDT and CDR2 is YNNKEL in the germline V gene (reference sequence). The CDR3: CASSLTASPLHF. The DNA of the CDR3 is TGTGCCAGCAGCCTTACGGCCTCACCCCTCCACTTT.